Listed below are T cell receptor beta chains from one sample, sequenced in a study of chronic HIV infection and antiretroviral therapy. TCRdb re-called the 5' RACE reads with MiXCR, one entry per CDR3 protein. The data hold 40,000 to 50,000 distinct CDR3 sequences, with 19% observed a single time. The sequenced sample was peripheral blood. The receptors were gathered from an adult who had HIV and had not received antiretroviral therapy, or was an uninfected healthy control (not recorded which). CDR3s include the opening cysteine and the closing phenylalanine or tryptophan. Each record gives: clone size, J gene, V gene, CDR3 protein. Where a row states a size, it is once, few, many or the class of an expanded clone; other rows omit it.

abundance: few; j_gene: TRBJ2-5; v_gene: TRBV10-3; CDR3aa: CAISELSAQETQYF
abundance: many; j_gene: TRBJ2-7; v_gene: TRBV28; CDR3aa: CASSLLGLEQYF
abundance: few; j_gene: TRBJ1-5; v_gene: TRBV28; CDR3aa: CASSTTPPPQHF
abundance: few; j_gene: TRBJ2-7; v_gene: TRBV7-2; CDR3aa: CASSLVVGGINEQYF
abundance: .; j_gene: TRBJ2-1; v_gene: TRBV2; CDR3aa: CASSEIKDSYNEQFF
abundance: few; j_gene: TRBJ2-3; v_gene: TRBV7-2; CDR3aa: CASAGQGSADTQYF
abundance: few; j_gene: TRBJ1-1; v_gene: TRBV2; CDR3aa: CASILRRGNTEAFF
abundance: .; j_gene: TRBJ2-7; v_gene: TRBV7-9; CDR3aa: CASSRLAGGTYEQYF
abundance: .; j_gene: TRBJ2-7; v_gene: TRBV20-1; CDR3aa: CSAATDSYEQYF
abundance: .; j_gene: TRBJ2-7; v_gene: TRBV11-1; CDR3aa: CASSPGQGAREQYF
abundance: many; j_gene: TRBJ2-7; v_gene: TRBV20-1; CDR3aa: CSAPRDTEQYF
abundance: few; j_gene: TRBJ2-2; v_gene: TRBV29-1; CDR3aa: CSVEAGDRTGELFF
abundance: .; j_gene: TRBJ2-1; v_gene: TRBV4-1; CDR3aa: CASSQETTSAHFGNEQFF
abundance: .; j_gene: TRBJ2-7; v_gene: TRBV4-1; CDR3aa: CASSPSGQSYEQYF
abundance: .; j_gene: TRBJ1-2; v_gene: TRBV3-1; CDR3aa: CASSPPGTAGWISYTF
abundance: few; j_gene: TRBJ2-1; v_gene: TRBV10-3; CDR3aa: CAITPSGATREQFF
abundance: .; j_gene: TRBJ2-7; v_gene: TRBV24-1; CDR3aa: CATSRTGYEQYF